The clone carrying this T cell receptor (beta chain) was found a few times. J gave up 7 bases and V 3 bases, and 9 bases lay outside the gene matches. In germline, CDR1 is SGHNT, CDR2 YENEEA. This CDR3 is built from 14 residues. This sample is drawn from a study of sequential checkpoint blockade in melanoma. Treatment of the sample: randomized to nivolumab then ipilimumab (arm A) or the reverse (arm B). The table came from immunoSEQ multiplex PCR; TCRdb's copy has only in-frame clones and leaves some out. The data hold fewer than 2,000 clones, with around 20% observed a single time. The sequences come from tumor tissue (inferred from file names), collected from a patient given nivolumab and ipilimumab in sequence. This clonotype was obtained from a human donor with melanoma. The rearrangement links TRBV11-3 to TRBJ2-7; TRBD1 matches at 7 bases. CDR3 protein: CASSLTGFLGEQYF. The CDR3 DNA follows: TGTGCCAGCAGCTTGACAGGGTTCCTTGGGGAGCAGTACTTC.